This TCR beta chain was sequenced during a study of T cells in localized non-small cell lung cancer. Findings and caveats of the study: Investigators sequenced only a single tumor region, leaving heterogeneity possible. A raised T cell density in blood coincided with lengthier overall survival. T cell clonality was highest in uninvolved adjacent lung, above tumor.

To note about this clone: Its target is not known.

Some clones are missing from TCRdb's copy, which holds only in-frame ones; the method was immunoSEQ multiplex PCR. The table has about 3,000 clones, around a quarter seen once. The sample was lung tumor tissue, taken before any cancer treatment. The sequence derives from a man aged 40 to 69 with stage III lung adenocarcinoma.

The CDR3 spells CASRTGTVGYGYTF. The CDR3 region has the DNA TGTGCCAGTAGAACAGGGACGGTCGGCTATGGCTACACCTTC. This chain connects TRBV19 to TRBJ1-2; TRBD1 might be the D (6 bases). Trimming removed 6 bases at V and 4 bases at J, with 15 bases between. The length of the CDR3 is 14 residues. CDR1 is LNHDA and CDR2 is SQIVND in the germline V gene (reference sequence).